The present T cell receptor beta chain was sequenced within a study of shared clonotypes between healthy human individuals. The study's findings and limits: In general, naive subsets displayed greater estimated richness than memory subsets did. Sorted-subset samples were not fully sequenced, rarefaction indicated.

In the authors' workflow: Junction-only sequences produced by ImmunoSEQ had no quality scores, so filtering differed. Sequenced by immunoSEQ multiplex PCR; TCRdb stores in-frame clones only, minus some. V and J calls plus clone size are reproduced from that table; the DNA served to infer D and trimming. Of fewer than 1.8 million clones in the sample, roughly 98.5% were seen once. Remarks on this clone: The antigen is not known.

Germline CDR1 is SGHDN and CDR2 is FVKESK. Between the trimmed V and J ends, which lost 4 bases and 4 bases, there was a span of 14 bases. The CDR3 runs 15 residues. Sequencing was carried out using naive CD4+ T cells sorted from blood. Subset defined: CD45RA+ positively selected. The sequence was obtained from a man aged 25 to 45 in good health. This sequence joins TRBV14 and TRBJ2-1; D is unresolved. In DNA form, the CDR3 reads TGTGCCAGCAGCCCCCCGCCTACACATTACAATGAGCAGTTCTTC. Translating gives CASSPPPTHYNEQFF. Variable domain in full (rest from reference TRBV14 and TRBJ2-1): EAGVTQFPSHSVIEKGQTVTLRCDPISGHDNLYWYRRVMGKEIKFLLHFVKESKQDESGMPNNRFLAERTGGTYSTLKVQPAELEDSGVYFCASSPPPTHYNEQFFGPGTRLTVL.